This T cell receptor (beta chain) was sequenced in a study of blood T cells in healthy people across ages. It was with a sample-barcoded 5' primer and a J-beta primer mix that a second PCR of about 7 to 12 cycles was run. TCRdb processed the 5' RACE reads anew with MiXCR; each CDR3 protein has one entry. The repertoire holds under 950,000 distinct CDR3 sequences, with 20% to 25% as singletons. Details on this clonotype: A much larger clone lies a single base off, so this may be a read error. This is likely a read error, given that the CDR3 carries no conserved phenylalanine or tryptophan at its end.

The CDR3 totals 18 residues. Germline V gene sequence: CDR1 SGHRS, CDR2 YFSETQ. This sequence was found in a man between 65 and 85 years old in good health. Material: blood. The chain links TRBV5-1 to TRBJ2-1, with TRBD2 matching 11 bases. The CDR3 loop reads CASSLASGGLSSYNEQFL. As DNA, the CDR3 is TGCGCCAGCAGTTTGGCTAGCGGGGGGTTGAGCTCCTACAATGAGCAGTTCCTC.